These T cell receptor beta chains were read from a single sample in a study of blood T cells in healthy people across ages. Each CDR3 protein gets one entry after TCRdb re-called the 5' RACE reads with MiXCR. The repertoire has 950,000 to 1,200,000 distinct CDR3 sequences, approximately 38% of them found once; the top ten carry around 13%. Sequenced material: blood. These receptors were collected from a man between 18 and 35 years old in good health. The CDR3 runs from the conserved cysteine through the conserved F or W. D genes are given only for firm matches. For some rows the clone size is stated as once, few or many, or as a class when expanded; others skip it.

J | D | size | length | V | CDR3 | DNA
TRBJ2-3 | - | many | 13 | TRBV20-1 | CSAREQESDTQYF | TGCAGTGCTAGAGAGCAGGAGTCAGATACGCAGTATTTT
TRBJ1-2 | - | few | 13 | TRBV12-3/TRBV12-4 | CASSLNANYGYTF | TGTGCCAGCAGTTTGAACGCAAACTATGGCTACACCTTC
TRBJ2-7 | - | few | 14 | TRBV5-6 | CASSPGLGFYEQYF | TGTGCCAGCAGCCCCGGACTGGGATTCTACGAGCAGTACTTC
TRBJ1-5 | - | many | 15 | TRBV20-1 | CSARDQGRQNQPQHF | TGCAGTGCTAGAGATCAGGGCAGGCAAAATCAGCCCCAGCATTTT
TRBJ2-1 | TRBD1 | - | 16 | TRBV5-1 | CASSFSGTGTYNEQFF | TGCGCCAGCAGCTTTTCCGGGACAGGGACCTACAATGAGCAGTTCTTC
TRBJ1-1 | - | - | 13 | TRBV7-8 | CASSLVGRSEAFF | TGTGCCAGCAGCTTAGTGGGTCGCAGTGAAGCTTTCTTT
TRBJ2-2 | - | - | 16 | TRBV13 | CASSLRMGAHTGELFF | TGTGCCAGCAGCTTAAGGATGGGGGCGCACACCGGGGAGCTGTTTTTT
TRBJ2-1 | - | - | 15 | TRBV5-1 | CASSFEGGSCNEQFF | TGCGCCAGCAGCTTTGAGGGGGGCTCCTGCAATGAGCAGTTCTTC
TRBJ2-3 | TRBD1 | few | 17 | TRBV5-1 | CASSYTGTATSTDTQYF | TGCGCCAGCAGCTACACCGGGACAGCTACTAGCACAGATACGCAGTATTTT
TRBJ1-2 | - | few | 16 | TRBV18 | CAADTSGNRVGYGYTF | TGTGCCGCTGATACCTCGGGAAACAGGGTCGGCTATGGCTACACCTTC
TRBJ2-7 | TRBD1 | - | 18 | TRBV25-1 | CARPSKVLRDRSIPEQYF | TGTGCCCGACCAAGTAAGGTATTGAGGGACAGGAGTATTCCCGAGCAGTACTTC
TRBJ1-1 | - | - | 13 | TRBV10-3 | CAISGSEGAEAFF | TGTGCCATCAGTGGGTCAGAGGGTGCTGAAGCTTTCTTT
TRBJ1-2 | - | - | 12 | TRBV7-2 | CASRGGAVGYTF | TGTGCCAGCAGGGGAGGGGCAGTAGGCTACACCTTC
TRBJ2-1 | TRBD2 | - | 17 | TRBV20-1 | CSARGEGSGGPYNEQFF | TGCAGTGCTAGAGGCGAAGGTAGCGGGGGACCTTACAATGAGCAGTTCTTC
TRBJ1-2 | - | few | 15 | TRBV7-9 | CASSLARQDYYGYTF | TGTGCCAGCAGCTTAGCCCGACAGGACTACTATGGCTACACCTTC
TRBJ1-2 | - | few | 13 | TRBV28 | CASSLPSNYGYTF | TGTGCCAGCAGTTTACCGTCTAACTATGGCTACACCTTC
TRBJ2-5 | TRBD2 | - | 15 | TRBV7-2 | CASSYLRGGEETQYF | TGTGCCAGCAGCTATCTACGGGGGGGGGAAGAGACCCAGTACTTC
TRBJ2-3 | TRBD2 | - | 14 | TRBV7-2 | CASSSGRFTDTQYF | TGTGCCAGCAGCTCCGGGAGGTTCACAGATACGCAGTATTTT
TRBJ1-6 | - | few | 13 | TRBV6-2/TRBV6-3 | CASRGGENSPLHF | TGTGCCAGCAGAGGGGGGGAAAATTCACCCCTCCACTTT
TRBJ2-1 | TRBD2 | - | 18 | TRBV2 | CASSVPTSGGATYNEQFF | TGTGCCAGCAGCGTACCAACTAGCGGGGGGGCAACCTACAATGAGCAGTTCTTC
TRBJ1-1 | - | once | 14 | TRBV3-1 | CASSQGGSRTEAFF | TGTGCCAGCAGCCAGGGGGGAAGTAGGACTGAAGCTTTCTTT
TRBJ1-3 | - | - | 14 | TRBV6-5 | CASSAIETGNTIYF | TGTGCCAGCAGCGCGATAGAAACTGGAAACACCATATATTTT
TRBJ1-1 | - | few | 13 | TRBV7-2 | CASSPGRAREAFF | TGTGCCAGCAGCCCTGGACGGGCCAGGGAGGCTTTCTTT
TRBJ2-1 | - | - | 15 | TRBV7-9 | CASSIAGTYVNEQFF | TGTGCCAGCAGCATAGCCGGGACTTACGTCAATGAGCAGTTCTTC
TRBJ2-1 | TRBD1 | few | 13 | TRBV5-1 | CASNRGQNNEQFF | TGCGCCAGCAACCGGGGACAGAACAATGAGCAGTTCTTC
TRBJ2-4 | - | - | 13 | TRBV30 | CAGLYRAKNIQYF | TGTGCCGGACTTTACAGGGCGAAAAACATTCAGTACTTC
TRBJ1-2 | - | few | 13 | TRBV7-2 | CASSFPTAAGYTF | TGTGCCAGCAGCTTTCCCACTGCCGCCGGCTACACCTTC
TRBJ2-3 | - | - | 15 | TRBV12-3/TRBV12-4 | CASSWQGGRTDTQYF | TGTGCCAGCAGTTGGCAGGGTGGGCGCACAGATACGCAGTATTTT
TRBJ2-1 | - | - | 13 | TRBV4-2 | CASSQAGGNGQFF | TGTGCCAGCAGCCAAGCGGGTGGCAATGGGCAGTTCTTC
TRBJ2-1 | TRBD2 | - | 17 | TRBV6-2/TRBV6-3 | CASSYSLGSGGYNEQFF | TGTGCCAGCAGTTACTCCCTCGGTAGCGGGGGGTACAATGAGCAGTTCTTC
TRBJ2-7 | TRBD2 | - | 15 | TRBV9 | CASSVGQRGLTEQYF | TGTGCCAGCAGCGTAGGTCAGCGGGGGTTGACCGAGCAGTACTTC
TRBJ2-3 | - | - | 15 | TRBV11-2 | CASSWGRTVTDTQYF | TGTGCCAGCAGCTGGGGTAGGACGGTCACAGATACGCAGTATTTT
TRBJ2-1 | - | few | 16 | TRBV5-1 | CASSLGDSSSYNEQFF | TGCGCCAGCAGCTTGGGTGACTCGAGCTCCTACAATGAGCAGTTCTTC
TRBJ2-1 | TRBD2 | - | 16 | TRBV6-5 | CATTLAGGPSYNEQFF | TGTGCCACCACACTAGCGGGGGGGCCGTCATACAATGAGCAGTTCTTC
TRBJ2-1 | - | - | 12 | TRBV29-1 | CSTGSNRAEQFF | TGCAGCACTGGCTCAAATCGGGCTGAGCAGTTCTTC
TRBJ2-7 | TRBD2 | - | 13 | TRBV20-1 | CSARERGSNEQYF | TGCAGTGCTAGGGAGCGGGGGAGCAATGAGCAGTACTTC
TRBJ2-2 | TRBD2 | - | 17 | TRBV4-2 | CASSPPTSGGNTGELFF | TGTGCCAGCAGCCCACCCACTAGCGGGGGGAACACCGGGGAGCTGTTTTTT
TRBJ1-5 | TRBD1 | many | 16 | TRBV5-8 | CASSPGGTGLHQPQHF | TGTGCCAGCAGCCCTGGGGGGACAGGGCTCCATCAGCCCCAGCATTTT
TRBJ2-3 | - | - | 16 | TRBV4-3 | CASSQDRGGPGDTQYF | TGCGCCAGCAGCCAAGATCGAGGTGGCCCGGGGGATACGCAGTATTTT
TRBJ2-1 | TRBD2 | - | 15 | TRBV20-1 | CSAGKTSGGFSEQFF | TGCAGTGCTGGAAAGACTAGCGGGGGATTCAGTGAGCAGTTCTTC
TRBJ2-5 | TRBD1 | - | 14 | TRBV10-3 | CAISERTQGYERYF | TGTGCCATCAGTGAGCGAACACAGGGGTACGAGCGGTACTTC
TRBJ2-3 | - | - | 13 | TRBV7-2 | CASSLSGQDTQYF | TGTGCCAGCAGCTTATCGGGTCAGGATACGCAGTATTTT
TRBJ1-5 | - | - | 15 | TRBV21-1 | CASSNSQGFNQPQHF | TGTGCCAGCAGCAATTCACAGGGCTTCAATCAGCCCCAGCATTTT
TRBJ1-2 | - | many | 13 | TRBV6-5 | CASSPQGYYGYTF | TGTGCCAGCAGTCCTCAGGGGTACTATGGCTACACCTTC
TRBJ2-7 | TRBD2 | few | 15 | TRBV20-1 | CSAQSGTSVSYEQYF | TGCAGTGCCCAATCGGGTACTAGCGTTTCCTACGAGCAGTACTTC
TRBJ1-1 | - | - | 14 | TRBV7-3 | CASSLIGQNTEAFF | TGTGCCAGCAGCTTAATTGGACAGAACACTGAAGCTTTCTTT
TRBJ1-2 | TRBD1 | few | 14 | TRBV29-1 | CSVPKQGKPYGYTF | TGCAGCGTGCCAAAACAGGGGAAACCCTATGGCTACACCTTC
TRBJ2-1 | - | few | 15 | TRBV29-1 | CSVEDKGRSYNEQFF | TGCAGCGTTGAAGATAAGGGTCGGTCCTACAATGAGCAGTTCTTC
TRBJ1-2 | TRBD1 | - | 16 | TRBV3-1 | CASSQEWDRGRYGYTF | TGTGCCAGCAGCCAAGAATGGGACAGGGGACGGTATGGCTACACCTTC
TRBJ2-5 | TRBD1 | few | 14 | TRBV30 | CAWRRGQGAETQYF | TGTGCCTGGAGACGGGGACAGGGGGCAGAGACCCAGTACTTC
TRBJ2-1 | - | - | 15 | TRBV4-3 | CASSLHRTSYNEQFF | TGCGCCAGCAGCCTTCACAGGACCTCCTACAATGAGCAGTTCTTC
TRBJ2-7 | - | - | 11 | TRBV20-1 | CSARQGNEQYF | TGCAGTGCTAGACAGGGAAACGAGCAGTACTTC
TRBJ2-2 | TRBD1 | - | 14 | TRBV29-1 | CSVLRQGNTGELFF | TGCAGCGTGCTCCGACAGGGGAACACCGGGGAGCTGTTTTTT
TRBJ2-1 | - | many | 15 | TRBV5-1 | CASSLAESSYNEQFF | TGTGCTAGCAGCTTAGCTGAGAGCTCCTACAATGAGCAGTTCTTC
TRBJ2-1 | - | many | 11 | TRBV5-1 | CASRFRNEQFF | TGCGCCAGCAGATTCCGGAATGAGCAGTTCTTC
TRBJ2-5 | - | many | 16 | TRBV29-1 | CSVGPTSAGNQETQYF | TGCAGCGTTGGACCTACTTCGGCAGGGAACCAAGAGACCCAGTACTTC
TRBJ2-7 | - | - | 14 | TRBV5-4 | CASSPVGDGYEQYF | TGTGCCAGCAGCCCCGTTGGGGACGGTTACGAGCAGTACTTC
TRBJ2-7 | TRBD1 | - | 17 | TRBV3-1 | CASSQDLRDRGSHEQYF | TGTGCCAGCAGCCAAGATCTTAGGGACAGGGGGTCCCACGAGCAGTACTTC
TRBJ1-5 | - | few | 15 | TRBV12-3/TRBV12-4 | CASSFQGHCNQPQHF | TGTGCCAGCAGTTTCCAAGGACACTGCAATCAGCCCCAGCATTTT
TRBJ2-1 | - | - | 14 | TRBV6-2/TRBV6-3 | CASSYGTSYNEQFF | TGTGCCAGCAGTTATGGTACCTCCTACAATGAGCAGTTCTTC